Here is one TCR beta chain with its context. Its antigen is unknown. One base away there is no much larger clone; base qualities are not given. V is clipped by 5 bases and J by 8 bases, and the sequence between their germline boundaries is 15 bases long. Based on the germline V gene, the CDR1 and CDR2 sequences are MNHNS and SASEGT. The CDR3 holds 14 amino acids from the cysteine to the phenylalanine. CDR3 DNA is the only sequence kept; it has 42 bases, read in frame from the first base. Library prep was done by PCR. The instrument given in TCRdb is HiSeq X Ten. TCRdb reprocessed the public reads (quality trimming at Q25 with fastp, clone calling with MiXCR) and kept in-frame beta chains. For every CDR3 protein sequence, its rows merge into one entry that carries the most common genes and DNA. Within this sample are under 8,500 distinct CDR3 sequences, with around half of them counted one time only. Jointly, the top ten make up approximately 31% of the sample.

These data come from a study of CD4 and CD8 cells across lung adenocarcinoma regions (dated by TCRdb to 2017 to 2018). Notes on the research overall: The study compared tumor centers with tumor margins to examine intratumor heterogeneity of the T cell receptor repertoire.

The donors were patients who had localized lung adenocarcinoma, which is a subtype of non-small cell lung cancer. These samples came from the centers of localized lung adenocarcinomas. CD4+ T cells from tumor tissue were profiled separately from CD8+ T cells for TCR repertoire analysis. This clonotype was sampled from a female donor with lung adenocarcinoma. The CD4 and CD8 labels of this study may be unreliable. Sequencing was performed on CD4+ T cells from the center of a lung tumor. In light of the paper, this sample's cell subset or site label describes: tumor center region. The receptor chain draws on TRBV6-1 and TRBJ2-2; the D segment cannot be called with confidence. The DNA sequence is as follows: TGTGCCAGCAGTAATCCCCGAGGAAGTGGGGAGCTGTTTTTT. This gives the protein CASSNPRGSGELFF.